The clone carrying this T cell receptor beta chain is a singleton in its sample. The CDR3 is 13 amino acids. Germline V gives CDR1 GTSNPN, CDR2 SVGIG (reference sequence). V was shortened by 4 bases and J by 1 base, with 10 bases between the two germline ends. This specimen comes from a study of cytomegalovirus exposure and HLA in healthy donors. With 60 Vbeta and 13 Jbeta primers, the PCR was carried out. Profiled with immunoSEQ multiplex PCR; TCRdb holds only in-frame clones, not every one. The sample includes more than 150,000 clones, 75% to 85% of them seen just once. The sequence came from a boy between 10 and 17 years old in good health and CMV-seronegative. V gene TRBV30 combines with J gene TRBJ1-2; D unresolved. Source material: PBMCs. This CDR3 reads CAWNQQVNYGYTF. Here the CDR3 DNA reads TGTGCCTGGAACCAGCAGGTTAACTATGGCTACACCTTC.